The clone carrying this T cell receptor (beta chain) was recorded a few times. This specimen belongs to a study of human T cells and chemical hapten exposure. Germline assignment: CDR1 LGHNA and CDR2 YSLEER. The CDR3 length is 13 residues. The V gene lost 5 bases and the J gene lost 5 bases, with 12 bases spanning the gap. As for time point: healthy volunteer bleed at 6 weeks. Extraction yielded total RNA from whole blood (unfractionated). TCRdb fed the RACE reads into MiXCR, producing one record per CDR3 protein. The sample has approximately 84,000 distinct CDR3 sequences; approximately 8% are singletons.

The chain links TRBV4-3 to TRBJ1-1; D is unresolved. This receptor was identified in a male donor in good health. Some clones in this sample may be carry-over from other donors' samples. The sample was whole blood. CDR3 in DNA: TGCGCCAGCAGCATCGCAAGGGAGACTGAAGCTTTCTTT. Protein sequence: CASSIARETEAFF.